This TCR beta chain was obtained from a study of blood T cell repertoires in COVID-19 (dated by TCRdb to about 2020). General notes on the study: The collaborator samples originated in the United States, Italy and Spain and spanned the acute and convalescent phases of COVID-19. The prospective study material was composed of cDNA or gDNA derived from T cells, B-cell-depleted T cells, or PBMCs. Subjects who had been exposed to COVID-19, were actively infected with it, or had recovered from it provided the deeply sampled blood TCRbeta repertoires that made up the dataset. A freely available public database, intended as a resource for researchers studying the immune response to SARS-CoV-2, is where the repertoires were released. The samples were drawn from two sources: the first 160 participants of the ongoing ImmuneRACE study, and 1,254 subjects contributed by 6 global collaborators. Nearly every sample came with metadata listing a de-identified subject ID, COVID-19 status, age in years and sex. Where available, HLA class I and class II types were obtained from metadata supplied by the sample provider rather than from assay-based typing.

TCRbeta CDR3 regions were amplified from genomic DNA by means of the immunoSEQ Assay, a bias-controlled multiplex PCR. In the authors' own workflow: Within the assay, amplification of reference gene primers was used to estimate how many nucleated cells each sample contained. To quantify the absolute abundance of each unique TCRbeta CDR3 rearrangement, sequence reads were collapsed and filtered. Productive Simpson clonality was computed per sample as the square root of Simpson's diversity index over productive rearrangements. Held by TCRdb, this immuneACCESS table contains in-frame sequences only and omits some clones. Under half of the omission traces to an unresolved V gene where checked; the cause of the rest is unknown. The DNA gave D and trimming, while V, J and clone size come from that table. This sample comprises approximately 65,000 clones, roughly nine tenths of them detected only once. 5.1% of the sample rests with the top ten.

Whole blood was collected in K2EDTA tubes by collaborating institutions according to the institutions' own protocols. For TCRbeta analysis, collaborators shipped samples in one of three forms: frozen whole blood, isolated PBMCs, or DNA extracted from either of those sample types. Paper-wide results and their limitations: Clinical and demographic metadata were provided uncurated, with the amount varying by source and participant.

CDR1 SNHLY and CDR2 FYNNEI are derived from the germline V gene. V is trimmed back by 7 bases and J by 3 bases, and the junction contains 6 bases that no gene match accounts for. The CDR3 numbers 14 residues from cysteine through phenylalanine. Here the CDR3 DNA is all that survives: 42 bases in frame from base 1. As to this clone: Its antigen is unknown. It has no much larger one-base neighbor in the sample; base qualities were not kept.

Recombination joined TRBV2 with TRBJ1-1; TRBD1 agrees with 9 junctional bases. The sample consisted of peripheral blood. The sequence derives from a woman in her late teens or twenties with acute or convalescent COVID-19. The CDR3: CASTDRGGDTEAFF. The sequence in DNA is TGTGCCAGCACAGACAGGGGGGGCGACACTGAAGCTTTCTTT.